This is a list of T cell receptor beta chains from one sample in a study of blood T cells in healthy people across ages. MiXCR was run by TCRdb on the 5' RACE reads, yielding one entry per CDR3 protein. The data hold over a million distinct CDR3 sequences, with around 45% observed a single time. Source material: blood. Every receptor here comes from an older woman in good health. CDR3s include the opening cysteine and the closing phenylalanine or tryptophan. D genes are given only for firm matches. Expanded clones are given a class, and other clones once, few, many or no size at all.

TRBD1	TRBV28	TRBJ2-1	NA	TGTGCCAGCAGTTCCACGGACAGGGTGGATGAGCAGTTCTTC	CASSSTDRVDEQFF
NA	TRBV11-2	TRBJ2-1	few	TGTGCCAGCAACCTTAAGGGAAATGAGCAGTTCTTC	CASNLKGNEQFF
TRBD2	TRBV7-2	TRBJ2-5	NA	TGTGCCAGCGGATCCACGGGAGGTACCATTCAAGAGACCCAGTACTTC	CASGSTGGTIQETQYF
NA	TRBV29-1	TRBJ2-1	NA	TGCAGCGTTGAAGGACTGTACAATGAGCAGTTCTTC	CSVEGLYNEQFF
TRBD2	TRBV20-1	TRBJ2-7	NA	TGCAGTGCTAGTTCAGGCCTAGCGGTCTACGAGCAGTACTTC	CSASSGLAVYEQYF
NA	TRBV20-1	TRBJ2-3	once	TGCAGTGCTAGAGTCGGCCGAGGGGTCGGGACAGATACGCAGTATTTT	CSARVGRGVGTDTQYF
TRBD2	TRBV20-1	TRBJ2-3	NA	TGCAGTGCTAGAGTGGGACTAGGCACTGATACGCAGTATTTT	CSARVGLGTDTQYF
NA	TRBV11-2	TRBJ2-5	NA	TGTGCCAGCAGCCTGGGCCAGGGTACGTGGGAGACCCAGTACTTC	CASSLGQGTWETQYF
NA	TRBV4-1	TRBJ2-3	NA	TGCGCCAGCAGCCGAGATGGAGGGGGAGGGCGCACAGATACGCAGTATTTT	CASSRDGGGGRTDTQYF
TRBD1	TRBV20-1	TRBJ2-7	NA	TGCAGTGCTAGAGTATTCCGACAGGGGAACTACGAGCAGTACTTC	CSARVFRQGNYEQYF
NA	TRBV27	TRBJ2-6	NA	TGTGCCAGCAGTTTTACATCTGGGGCCAACGTCCTGACTTTC	CASSFTSGANVLTF
TRBD2	TRBV9	TRBJ2-1	few	TGTGCCAGCAGCCTTGGGACTAGCTCCAATGAGCAGTTCTTC	CASSLGTSSNEQFF
NA	TRBV2	TRBJ2-1	NA	TGTGCCAGCAGTGCGACTAGGGATGAGCAGTTCTTC	CASSATRDEQFF
NA	TRBV24-1	TRBJ2-5	NA	TGTGCCACCAGTGATAGCACTCCGGGAAACCAAGAGACCCAGTACTTC	CATSDSTPGNQETQYF
NA	TRBV12-3/TRBV12-4	TRBJ1-2	few	TGTGCCAGCAGTTTAGCTCTCTATGGCTACACCTTC	CASSLALYGYTF
TRBD2	TRBV5-1	TRBJ2-1	few	TGCGCCAGCAGCTTGGAACAGCTAGGACTAGCGGCCTACAATGAGCAGTTCTTC	CASSLEQLGLAAYNEQFF
TRBD1	TRBV20-1	TRBJ2-3	NA	TGCAGTGTCCCTGCGGGACAGGGATACACAGATACGCAGTATTTT	CSVPAGQGYTDTQYF
NA	TRBV2	TRBJ2-2	NA	TGTGCCAGCAGTGAATTGGACACGAGTTCTACCGGGGAGCTGTTTTTT	CASSELDTSSTGELFF
NA	TRBV25-1	TRBJ2-1	NA	TGTGCCAGCAGTGAATTTGTTAGCGGTGAGCAGTTCTTC	CASSEFVSGEQFF
NA	TRBV3-1	TRBJ2-5	NA	TGTGCCAGCAGCCAAGATCAAGACCAGTACTTC	CASSQDQDQYF
TRBD2	TRBV2	TRBJ2-7	many	TGTGCCAGCACGGGGACTAGCGGGAGCTACGAGCAGTACTTC	CASTGTSGSYEQYF
NA	TRBV10-3	TRBJ2-1	NA	TGTGCCATCGGGGATAGGGAGCAGTTCTTC	CAIGDREQFF
NA	TRBV27	TRBJ1-1	few	TGTGCCAGCAGTTTAGGTCCCCTCACTGAAGCTTTCTTT	CASSLGPLTEAFF
NA	TRBV7-9	TRBJ2-7	NA	TGTGCCAGCAGCCAGAAAAGGGTGGTCTCCTACAATGAGCAGTACTTC	CASSQKRVVSYNEQYF
NA	TRBV20-1	TRBJ1-6	few	TGCAGTGCTAGAGCCGTGGGGACGACACCCCTCCACTTT	CSARAVGTTPLHF
NA	TRBV7-2	TRBJ2-7	few	TGTGCCAGCAGCTCCGGGGCTGACGAGCAGTACTTC	CASSSGADEQYF
NA	TRBV6-2/TRBV6-3	TRBJ1-1	NA	TGTGCCAGCAGCAACCCCGTCATTTACACTGAAGCTTTCTTT	CASSNPVIYTEAFF
TRBD1	TRBV5-1	TRBJ2-7	NA	TGCGCCAGCAGCTTGGGGACGACAGGGGATCTCTACGAGCAGTACTTC	CASSLGTTGDLYEQYF
NA	TRBV7-9	TRBJ2-7	NA	TGTGCCAGCAGCAAGGGGGGGTACGACGAGCAGTACTTC	CASSKGGYDEQYF
TRBD2	TRBV4-2	TRBJ2-5	NA	TGTGCCAGCAGCCAAGGGCCACCTAGCGGGAGGGCCCTCTCCGATGAGCAGTACTTC	CASSQGPPSGRALSDEQYF
TRBD1	TRBV15	TRBJ2-7	NA	TGTGCCACCGCACCCGACAGGGGGGACTACGAGCAGTACTTC	CATAPDRGDYEQYF
NA	TRBV5-1	TRBJ1-2	once	TGCGCCAGCAGCATGGTGGAAGCTAACTATGGCTACACCTTC	CASSMVEANYGYTF
TRBD2	TRBV7-8	TRBJ2-4	few	TGTGCCAGCAGCCGACGAGGACTAGCGGGGGGACACAAAAACATTCAGTACTTC	CASSRRGLAGGHKNIQYF
TRBD2	TRBV9	TRBJ2-1	NA	TGTGCCAGCAGCCCATGGGAGGGAAGCTCCTACAATGAGCAGTTCTTC	CASSPWEGSSYNEQFF
TRBD1	TRBV12-5	TRBJ2-7	NA	TGTGCTAGTGGTTTGGTCTCGACAGGGAACGAGCAGTACTTC	CASGLVSTGNEQYF
NA	TRBV24-1	TRBJ2-7	NA	TGTGCCACCCCTATACCCTACGAGCAGTACTTC	CATPIPYEQYF
NA	TRBV11-2	TRBJ2-7	NA	TGTGCCAGCAGCCCTATCCAGCGGCGGAACTCCTACGAGCAGTACTTC	CASSPIQRRNSYEQYF
TRBD2	TRBV7-2	TRBJ2-7	few	TGTGCCAGTCATACTAGCGCCTACGAGCAGTACTTC	CASHTSAYEQYF
TRBD1	TRBV3-1	TRBJ2-7	few	TGTGCCAGCAGCGTTAACAGGGGGATACGTCTCGAGCAGTACTTC	CASSVNRGIRLEQYF
TRBD1	TRBV10-3	TRBJ2-7	many	TGTGCCATCAGTCAGACCGGGACAGGGGCGTACGAGCAGTACTTC	CAISQTGTGAYEQYF
NA	TRBV6-6	TRBJ2-1	NA	TGTGCCAGCAGTGACTGGGACTCCTACAATGAGCAGTTCTTC	CASSDWDSYNEQFF
TRBD2	TRBV3-1	TRBJ2-1	NA	TGTGCCAGCAGCCAAGGAATCCTAGCGGGAGGGAATGAGCAGTTCTTC	CASSQGILAGGNEQFF
NA	TRBV4-2	TRBJ2-3	NA	TGTGCCAGCAGCCCTCAGTGGCCAGATACGCAGTATTTT	CASSPQWPDTQYF
TRBD2	TRBV28	TRBJ2-1	NA	TGTGCCAGCAGCCGCGGACTAGCGGACTACAATGAGCAGTTCTTC	CASSRGLADYNEQFF
NA	TRBV27	TRBJ1-6	few	TGTGCCAGCAGTTACAGATCGGCTGGGGCGAATTCACCCCTCCACTTT	CASSYRSAGANSPLHF
NA	TRBV20-1	TRBJ2-2	NA	TGCAGTGCTAGAGATACCGCGAACACCGGGGAGCTGTTTTTT	CSARDTANTGELFF
TRBD2	TRBV14	TRBJ2-7	few	TGTGCCAGCAGCCAAGGACTAGCGGCCCCCTACGAGCAGTACTTC	CASSQGLAAPYEQYF
TRBD1	TRBV4-2	TRBJ2-7	NA	TGTGCCAGCAGCCAAGATAGGGGCCAGGGGGACCACGAGCAGTACTTC	CASSQDRGQGDHEQYF